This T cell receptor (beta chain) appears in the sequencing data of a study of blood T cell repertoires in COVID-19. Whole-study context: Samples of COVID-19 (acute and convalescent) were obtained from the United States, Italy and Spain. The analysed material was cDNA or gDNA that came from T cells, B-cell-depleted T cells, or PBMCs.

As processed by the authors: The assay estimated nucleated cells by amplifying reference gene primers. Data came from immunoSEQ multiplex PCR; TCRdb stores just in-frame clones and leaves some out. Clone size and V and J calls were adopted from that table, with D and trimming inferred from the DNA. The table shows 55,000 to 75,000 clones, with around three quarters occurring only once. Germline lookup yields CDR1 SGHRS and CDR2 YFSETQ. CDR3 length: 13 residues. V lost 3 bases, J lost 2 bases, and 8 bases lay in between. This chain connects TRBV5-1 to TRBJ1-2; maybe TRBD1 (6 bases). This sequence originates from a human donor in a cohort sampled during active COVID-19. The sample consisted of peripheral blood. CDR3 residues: CASSSGQNYGYTF. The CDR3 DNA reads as TGCGCCAGCAGCTCCGGACAGAACTATGGCTACACCTTC.